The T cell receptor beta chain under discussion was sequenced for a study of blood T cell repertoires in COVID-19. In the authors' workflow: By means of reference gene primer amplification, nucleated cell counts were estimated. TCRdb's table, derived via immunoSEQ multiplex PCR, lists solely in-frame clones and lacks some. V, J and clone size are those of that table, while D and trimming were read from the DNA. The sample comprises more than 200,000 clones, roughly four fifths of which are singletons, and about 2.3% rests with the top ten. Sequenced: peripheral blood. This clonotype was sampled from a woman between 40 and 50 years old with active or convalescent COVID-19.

The CDR3 here is CASSYLAGRNEQFF. CDR3 DNA sequence: TGTGCCAGCAGCTATTTAGCGGGGCGGAATGAGCAGTTCTTC. The chain has TRBV7-2 and TRBJ2-1; 8 nucleotides match TRBD2. Germline V CDR1 and CDR2: SGHTA, FQGNSA. This CDR3 region has 14 residues. With 4 bases clipped from V and 7 bases from J, the junction kept 6 bases outside the gene matches.